Presented here are 8 T cell receptor gamma chains from one specimen sequenced in a study of Vδ1+ human thymocytes (dated by TCRdb to the late 2010s). Broader findings and caveats from the paper: Unlike the oligoclonal repertoires in peripheral blood, the thymic TRG and TRD repertoires appeared highly polyclonal, with Gaussian CDR3 length distributions.

No antigen has been assigned to these receptors. The instrument was an Illumina MiSeq. RNA was extracted with the RNeasy mini kit and reverse transcribed using Superscript III. CDR3 amplicons were produced by multiplex PCR using pooled V-gene forward primers and a constant-region reverse primer with Illumina adaptor overhangs. In TCRdb, clones were called once more from the public reads by CATT, and rows of identical DNA were later combined. Within this sample are about 27,000 gamma-chain clones, with over 15% of them counted one time only. The ten biggest clones cover roughly 1.9% of the sample. The material sequenced was Vdelta1+ gamma-delta thymocytes from the thymus. In light of the paper, this sample's cell subset or site label describes: FACS-sorted CD3+ TCRalphabeta- TCRVdelta1+ TCRVdelta2- thymocytes. The receptors stem from a boy in the first two years of life who had congenital heart surgery.

The chain recombines TRGV8 with TRGJ1 or TRGJ2. The V gene's germline CDR1 is VENAVY and CDR2 YDSYNSRV. This CDR3 comprises 14 residues. V dropped 3 bases and J dropped 2; count of bases not matched to a gene: 7. This CDR3 is CATWDHADYYKKLF. Written as DNA, the CDR3 is TGTGCCACCTGGGATCACGCGGATTATTATAAGAAACTCTTT.

Comment on this clone: Other nucleotide sequences from this sample produce the same CDR3. This rearrangement joins TRGV9 to TRGJ1 or TRGJ2. The CDR3 is 14 residues long. Germline-derived CDR1 and CDR2 are GITISATS and ISYDGTV (reference sequence). V gave up 0 bases and J gave up 3 bases; unmatched junction bases: 5. The CDR3 bases are TGTGCCTTGTGGGAGGTGAGGAGTTATTATAAGAAACTCTTT. Amino acids: CALWEVRSYYKKLF.

This rearrangement joins TRGV3 to TRGJP2. The J segment lost 3 bases and the V segment lost 4 bases, leaving 5 bases of the junction unmatched. The germline V gene has CDR1 VTNTFY and CDR2 YDVSTARD (reference sequence). This CDR3 region has 14 residues. The CDR3 here is CATWDDRSDWIKTF. CDR3 nucleotide sequence: TGTGCCACCTGGGATGATCGTAGTGATTGGATCAAGACGTTT.

The chain joins TRGV9 to TRGJ1 or TRGJ2. The length of the CDR3 is 9 residues. Germline V gene data show CDR1 as GITISATS and CDR2 as ISYDGTV (reference sequence). Trimming took 11 bases from V and 12 from J; bases not matched to a gene: 10. The chain's CDR3 is CACDQGKLF. The DNA for the CDR3 is TGTGCCTGTGACCAAGGGAAACTCTTT.

Note on this clone: A read error may account for a junction end that differs from germline. The chain joins TRGV4 to TRGJP. Per the germline V gene, CDR1 is EGSTGY and CDR2 is YDSYTSSV. CDR3 length: 16 residues. CDR3 coding DNA: TGTGCCACCTGGGACGGGCCAGAGTTGGGCAAAAAAATCAAGGTATTT. Amino acid sequence: CATWDGPELGKKIKVF.

V is TRGV5 and J is TRGJP2. CDR1 is VINAFY and CDR2 is YDVSNSKD in the germline V gene. V shed 0 bases and J 1 base; nucleotides not matched to a gene: 8. This CDR3 has 17 residues. The chain's CDR3 is CATWDRRVTSSDWIKTF. The DNA for the CDR3 is TGTGCCACCTGGGACAGGCGCGTAACTAGTAGTGATTGGATCAAGACGTTT.

A remark on this clone: Distinct nucleotide sequences in the sample also encode this CDR3. V is TRGV5 and J is TRGJ1 or TRGJ2. Trimming at V came to 0 bases and at J to 3 bases, leaving 5 bases not matched to a gene. The V gene's germline CDR1 is VINAFY and CDR2 YDVSNSKD. This CDR3 contains 14 residues. The DNA for the CDR3 is TGTGCCACCTGGGACAGGCATGGTTATTATAAGAAACTCTTT. As protein: CATWDRHGYYKKLF.

The V call is TRGV9, the J call TRGJP1. CDR3 length: 16 amino acids. The trim removed 2 bases at V and 5 bases at J, leaving 11 bases unmatched. The germline CDR1 and CDR2 sequences are GITISATS and ISYDGTV (reference sequence). CDR3 amino acids: CALWEASMGTGWFKIF. Written as DNA, the CDR3 is TGTGCCTTGTGGGAGGCCTCTATGGGTACTGGTTGGTTCAAGATATTT.